This T cell receptor (beta chain) was captured in a study of CD8+CD57+ T cells in acquired aplastic anemia. The germline V and J ends were trimmed by 3 bases and 4 bases, with 24 bases remaining between them. The CDR3 is 18 amino acids. Germline V gives CDR1 MNHEY, CDR2 SMNVEV (reference sequence). Patients included in sequencing had previously demonstrated CD8+CD57+ cell expansion by flow cytometry. This clonotype was recorded once. The TCR beta profiling, which covered VDJ combination and CDR3 sequence, was carried out using genomic DNA as the template. TCRdb re-analysed the reads in MiXCR, keeping a single row per CDR3 protein. The table shows 100,000 to 150,000 distinct CDR3 sequences, with about 43% occurring only once.

The chain recombines TRBV27 with TRBJ2-5; D is possibly TRBD1 (6 bases). The sequenced sample was sorted CD4+, CD8+, or CD8+CD57+ T cells (not recorded which) from PBMCs. The TCR sequence derives from a human donor with aplastic anemia. The CDR3 here is CASSLSPGQHARRETQYF. CDR3 bases: TGTGCCAGCAGTTTGTCACCCGGACAGCACGCCCGGCGAGAGACCCAGTACTTC.